A selection of T cell receptor beta chains follows, all from one sample in a study of cytomegalovirus exposure and HLA in healthy donors. Clones were read by immunoSEQ multiplex PCR, and TCRdb kept only the in-frame ones, dropping some. The sample lists around 67,000 clones, 65% to 70% seen once, with just over 2% in the top ten. Sequencing was done on a sample of PBMCs. These receptors were collected from a woman younger than 45 in good health and CMV-seronegative. The CDR3 runs from the conserved cysteine through the conserved F or W.

J gene: TRBJ2-3; V gene: TRBV5-4; CDR3 protein: CASSWPGLAGTSTDTQYF
J gene: TRBJ2-7; V gene: TRBV6-5; CDR3 protein: CASSYQGGNYEQYF
J gene: TRBJ2-5; V gene: TRBV5-1; CDR3 protein: CASSFVRGHQETQYF
J gene: TRBJ1-2; V gene: TRBV19; CDR3 protein: CASSMPGSPRRTF
J gene: TRBJ1-5; V gene: TRBV5-1; CDR3 protein: CASSLFAGRNQPQHF
J gene: TRBJ1-2; V gene: TRBV4-2; CDR3 protein: CASSQGNSGGYTF
J gene: TRBJ2-1; V gene: TRBV29-1; CDR3 protein: CSVRGLTSYNEQFF
J gene: TRBJ2-7; V gene: TRBV18; CDR3 protein: CASSPQGSRQGSYEQYF
J gene: TRBJ1-2; V gene: TRBV7-8; CDR3 protein: CASSQAKQGGYTF
J gene: TRBJ1-1; V gene: TRBV5-4; CDR3 protein: CASTGDRAGEAFF
J gene: TRBJ2-1; V gene: TRBV13; CDR3 protein: CASSLGLVDEQFF
J gene: TRBJ1-1; V gene: TRBV6-1; CDR3 protein: CASRPQGGLTEAFF
J gene: TRBJ2-7; V gene: TRBV7-2; CDR3 protein: CASSLVGQGAEQYF
J gene: TRBJ1-4; V gene: TRBV21-1; CDR3 protein: CASSRGPLTGVGLTNEKLFF
J gene: TRBJ2-7; V gene: TRBV5-1; CDR3 protein: CASSPPDSYEQYF
J gene: TRBJ2-7; V gene: TRBV7-7; CDR3 protein: CASSLQPGQGGEQYF
J gene: TRBJ2-2; V gene: TRBV19; CDR3 protein: CASSNPGWGTTGELFF
J gene: TRBJ2-7; V gene: TRBV5-4; CDR3 protein: CASSLGGLSSYEQYF
J gene: TRBJ2-1; V gene: TRBV6-1; CDR3 protein: CASNNGVYNEQFF
J gene: TRBJ2-7; V gene: TRBV11-3; CDR3 protein: CASSLDTRDEQYF
J gene: TRBJ2-7; V gene: TRBV7-2; CDR3 protein: CASSYARDYEQYF
J gene: TRBJ2-5; V gene: TRBV9; CDR3 protein: CASSAGDRGQETQYF
J gene: TRBJ2-2; V gene: TRBV6-1; CDR3 protein: CASSARTGADTGELFF
J gene: TRBJ1-1; V gene: TRBV5-6; CDR3 protein: CASSPQDRVNTEAFF
J gene: TRBJ2-7; V gene: TRBV19; CDR3 protein: CASSIRGFAEDEQYF
J gene: TRBJ1-6; V gene: TRBV30; CDR3 protein: CAWSLGQGDSPLHF
J gene: TRBJ2-5; V gene: TRBV18; CDR3 protein: CASSSNSPSGGREYF
J gene: TRBJ2-7; V gene: TRBV19; CDR3 protein: CASSIAQGASYEQYF
J gene: TRBJ1-2; V gene: TRBV6-1; CDR3 protein: CASSEGLTGNYGYTF
J gene: TRBJ1-5; V gene: TRBV27; CDR3 protein: CASSSRGRDQPQHF
J gene: TRBJ2-1; V gene: TRBV2; CDR3 protein: CASSGGWAGSSYNEQFF
J gene: TRBJ2-7; V gene: TRBV6-6; CDR3 protein: CASSYPTSGGYEQYF
J gene: TRBJ2-5; V gene: TRBV6-1; CDR3 protein: CASRGGTTQETQYF
J gene: TRBJ1-2; V gene: TRBV9; CDR3 protein: CASSAENRGTYGYTF
J gene: TRBJ2-5; V gene: TRBV27; CDR3 protein: CASSLSQGLQETQYF
J gene: TRBJ1-3; V gene: TRBV28; CDR3 protein: CASIDRYSGNTIYF
J gene: TRBJ2-3; V gene: TRBV30; CDR3 protein: CAWTLTDTQYF
J gene: TRBJ1-2; V gene: TRBV27; CDR3 protein: CASSLSPGTHYGYTF
J gene: TRBJ1-2; V gene: TRBV2; CDR3 protein: CASIYDRDYGYTF
J gene: TRBJ1-2; V gene: TRBV7-2; CDR3 protein: CASSFGTENYGYTF
J gene: TRBJ2-3; V gene: TRBV2; CDR3 protein: CASSVEITDTQYF
J gene: TRBJ2-1; V gene: TRBV6-1; CDR3 protein: CASHSGGEQFF
J gene: TRBJ1-2; V gene: TRBV4-3; CDR3 protein: CASSWTGDNYGYTF
J gene: TRBJ2-5; V gene: TRBV5-1; CDR3 protein: CASSLDTGGRKTQYF
J gene: TRBJ1-4; V gene: TRBV5-5; CDR3 protein: CASRVGQGATEKLFF
J gene: TRBJ2-7; V gene: TRBV6-6; CDR3 protein: CASSRQVSYEQYF
J gene: TRBJ2-1; V gene: TRBV5-6; CDR3 protein: CASSFSWANEQFF
J gene: TRBJ2-2; V gene: TRBV28; CDR3 protein: CASRPGQGVDGELFF
J gene: TRBJ2-2; V gene: TRBV19; CDR3 protein: CASSMGLAGELFF
J gene: TRBJ1-3; V gene: TRBV10-3; CDR3 protein: CAISAAGSGNTIYF
J gene: TRBJ1-1; V gene: TRBV10-3; CDR3 protein: CAIRARDTEAFF
J gene: TRBJ2-7; V gene: TRBV13; CDR3 protein: CASSFGDRDIPYEQYF
J gene: TRBJ2-6; V gene: TRBV7-6; CDR3 protein: CASSKQGAGANVLTF
J gene: TRBJ1-1; V gene: TRBV19; CDR3 protein: CASSIGLGGTEAFF
J gene: TRBJ1-6; V gene: TRBV9; CDR3 protein: CASSVGSGSPASPLHF
J gene: TRBJ2-3; V gene: TRBV6-7; CDR3 protein: CASSSRRFLGGGLDTQYF
J gene: TRBJ1-5; V gene: TRBV2; CDR3 protein: CASSYNRNQPQHF
J gene: TRBJ2-7; V gene: TRBV6-6; CDR3 protein: CASSYSGGRGYEQYF
J gene: TRBJ2-3; V gene: TRBV7-7; CDR3 protein: CASSAIGGADTQYF
J gene: TRBJ2-7; V gene: TRBV6-6; CDR3 protein: CASSSLDRAGYEQYF